The 26 T cell receptor beta chains listed next were all sequenced from one sample in a study of blood T cells in healthy people across ages. Using a J-beta primer mix together with a sample-barcoded 5' primer, a second PCR was run for about 7 to 12 cycles. Each CDR3 protein is one row after TCRdb ran MiXCR on the 5' RACE reads. The sample shows hundreds of thousands of distinct CDR3 sequences, roughly 48% of them seen only once. The material sequenced was blood. These receptors originate from a man between 25 and 39 years old in good health.

V gene TRBV6-1 combines with J gene TRBJ2-7; perhaps TRBD2 as D (5 bases). The CDR3 length is 12 residues. V gave up 3 bases and J gave up 7 bases, with 10 bases separating them. CDR1 is MNHNS, CDR2 SASEGT, per germline. CDR3 protein: CASSDNPGEQYF. The CDR3 nucleotides read TGTGCCAGCAGTGACAACCCGGGGGAGCAGTACTTC.

V and J are TRBV29-1 and TRBJ2-5, with TRBD2 matching over 10 bases. The last part of the DNA fits TRBJ2-1 better; the J call may be wrong. Germline values: CDR1 SQVTM, CDR2 ANQGSEA. CDR3 length: 14 amino acids. CDR3 nucleotides: TGCAGCGTTAATGGGCTAGCGGGGGCAGAGACCCAGTTCTTC. This gives the protein CSVNGLAGAETQFF.

The CDR3 spells CANQLAKGIHTDTQYF. CDR3 DNA: TGTGCCAACCAGTTGGCCAAGGGGATCCACACAGATACGCAGTATTTT. This chain links TRBV28 with TRBJ2-3, with a tentative D call TRBD1 (5 bases). Germline loops: CDR1 MDHEN, CDR2 SYDVKM. V lost 10 bases and J lost 2, with 22 bases in between. The CDR3 consists of 16 residues. The full variable domain, completed using reference TRBV28 and TRBJ2-3, is DVKVTQSSRYLVKRTGEKVFLECVQDMDHENMFWYRQDPGLGLRLIYFSYDVKMKEKGDIPEGYSVSREKKERFSLILESASTNQTSMYLCANQLAKGIHTDTQYFGPGTRLTVL.

The chain has TRBV28 and TRBJ2-1; 7 bases line up with TRBD2. V lost 7 bases to trimming and J lost 4 bases; unmatched junction nucleotides: 13. The length of the CDR3 is 16 residues. Germline V gene lookup returns CDR1 MDHEN and CDR2 SYDVKM. DNA of the CDR3: TGTGCCAGCACTGGTTCCGGGACTACGCCTTACAATGAGCAGTTCTTC. It encodes CASTGSGTTPYNEQFF. The full variable domain, in which reference TRBV28 and TRBJ2-1 provide the parts outside the CDR3, is DVKVTQSSRYLVKRTGEKVFLECVQDMDHENMFWYRQDPGLGLRLIYFSYDVKMKEKGDIPEGYSVSREKKERFSLILESASTNQTSMYLCASTGSGTTPYNEQFFGPGTRLTVL.

J is TRBJ2-3 and V is TRBV7-9; no firm D call. The ends were cut back, 4 bases at V and 8 bases at J, with 7 bases in the middle. Germline V gene sequence: CDR1 SEHNR, CDR2 FQNEAQ (reference sequence). This CDR3 contains 11 residues. CDR3 in amino acids: CASSSASTQYF. The CDR3 region has the DNA TGTGCCAGCAGCTCCGCTAGTACGCAGTATTTT.

The genes are TRBV20-1 and TRBJ2-5, with a tentative D call TRBD2 (5 bases). CDR1 is DFQATT and CDR2 is SNEGSKA in the germline V gene (reference sequence). The CDR3 is 15 residues long. V lost 6 bases, J lost 2 bases, and 19 bases lay in between. CDR3 loop: CSARTPSGDQETQYF. The DNA for the CDR3 is TGCAGTGCCCGGACCCCCTCCGGGGATCAAGAGACCCAGTACTTC.

This chain joins TRBV6-2 or TRBV6-3 and TRBJ1-2, with D hard to call. Germline lookup yields CDR1 MNHEY and CDR2 SVGEGT. CDR3 size: 16 residues. V lost 2 bases, J lost 4 bases, and 17 bases lay in between. CDR3 amino acids: CASSYRLRTDTYGYTF. CDR3 nucleotides: TGTGCCAGCAGTTACCGTCTGAGGACGGATACCTATGGCTACACCTTC.

The rearrangement links TRBV12-3 or TRBV12-4 to TRBJ2-1; TRBD1 or TRBD2 may be the D gene (6 bases each). There are 12 residues in the CDR3. The DNA for the CDR3 is TGTGGGGTGGGGGGCCCCAGCAATGAGCAGTTCTTC. Translation: CGVGGPSNEQFF.

The V and J genes are TRBV6-6 and TRBJ2-4; D might be TRBD1 (5 bases). The J call could be wrong; TRBJ2-7 is a better fit for the DNA end. This CDR3 spans 14 amino acids. The V gene's germline CDR1 is MNHNY and CDR2 SVGAGI (reference sequence). The DNA of the CDR3 is TGTGCCAGCAGTACAGCTACAGGAGAGTACGAGCAGTACTTC. Translated: CASSTATGEYEQYF.

This chain uses TRBV20-1 with TRBJ1-2; perhaps TRBD1 as D (5 bases). CDR1 and CDR2 from the germline V gene are DFQATT and SNEGSKA (reference sequence). The V end was cut by 3 bases, the J end by 3 bases, with 14 bases between. This CDR3 spans 14 amino acids. In DNA form, the CDR3 reads TGCAGTGCTAGTGATGGGGGTGACGACTATGGCTACACCTTC. Its translation: CSASDGGDDYGYTF.

This clonotype was observed a handful of times. The CDR3 region has the DNA TGTGCCACCGCAACTAGCTCCTACGAGCAGTACTTC. This translates into CATATSSYEQYF. The rearrangement links TRBV24-1 to TRBJ2-7; the D gene is possibly TRBD2 (5 bases). V lost 9 bases, J lost 0 bases, and 8 bases lay in between. The CDR3 runs 12 residues. Germline V CDR1 and CDR2: KGHDR, SFDVKD.

This clonotype was counted many times. CDR3 protein: CSARWSQGEKLFF. For the CDR3, the DNA is TGCAGTGCTAGATGGTCCCAAGGGGAAAAACTGTTTTTT. This sequence joins TRBV20-1 and TRBJ1-4; no definite D call. The CDR3 consists of 13 residues. V lost 2 bases and J 8 bases, leaving 12 bases between the germline ends. Germline V gene sequence: CDR1 DFQATT, CDR2 SNEGSKA (reference sequence).

This clonotype was seen repeatedly, ten times or more. This sequence joins TRBV7-3 and TRBJ1-1; D unclear. Germline V CDR1 and CDR2: SGHTA, FQGTGA. This CDR3 is 13 amino acids long. The germline V and J ends were trimmed by 3 bases and 1 base, with 6 bases remaining between them. CDR3 in amino acids: CASSFSQNTEAFF. Here the CDR3 DNA reads TGTGCCAGCAGCTTTAGCCAGAACACTGAAGCTTTCTTT.

This clonotype was recorded a few times. The chain recombines TRBV11-1 with TRBJ1-1, with D maybe TRBD1 (5 bases). The CDR3 runs to 16 residues. The V end was cut by 2 bases, the J end by 1 base, with 14 bases between. Germline CDR1 is SGHAT and CDR2 is FQDESV (reference sequence). CDR3 coding DNA: TGTGCCAGCAGCTTAAGTGCCCTCGGGGCGAACACTGAAGCTTTCTTT. Residues: CASSLSALGANTEAFF.

Many counts were recorded for this clonotype. The chain has TRBV29-1 and TRBJ2-5; 13 bases map to TRBD2. The CDR3 sequence is 14 residues long. V shed 4 bases, J shed 2 bases, and the junction held 1 base outside the gene matches. In germline, CDR1 is SQVTM, CDR2 ANQGSEA. CDR3 residues: CSVGLAGGQETQYF. CDR3 coding DNA: TGCAGCGTTGGACTAGCGGGGGGTCAAGAGACCCAGTACTTC.

This chain uses TRBV6-5 with TRBJ2-6; a weak D match, TRBD2 (6 bases). CDR1 and CDR2 from the germline V gene are MNHEY and SVGAGI. This CDR3 region has 16 residues. V was pared by 0 bases and J by 2 bases, with 8 bases between. The CDR3 loop reads CASSYSGEAGANVLTF. The CDR3 bases are TGTGCCAGCAGTTACTCAGGGGAGGCTGGGGCCAACGTCCTGACTTTC.

This clonotype showed up just a few times. The rearrangement links TRBV7-9 to TRBJ2-5, with D perhaps matching TRBD2 (6 bases). CDR1 and CDR2 (germline): SEHNR, FQNEAQ (reference sequence). Trimming took 3 bases from V and 5 from J, leaving 19 bases between them. The CDR3 consists of 16 residues. CDR3 in amino acids: CASSFQSAGFWETQYF. In DNA, the CDR3 is TGTGCCAGCAGCTTTCAGTCGGCGGGGTTCTGGGAGACCCAGTACTTC.

This clonotype has just a few counts. The CDR3 region is CASSGDVDYEQYF. In DNA form, the CDR3 reads TGTGCCAGCAGCGGAGATGTGGACTACGAGCAGTACTTC. The chain is built from TRBV9 and TRBJ2-7; no clear D gene. The germline CDR1 and CDR2 sequences are SGDLS and YYNGEE. The V gene lost 3 bases and the J gene lost 3 bases, with 10 bases spanning the gap. The CDR3 extends over 13 amino acids. Variable domain in full (rest from reference TRBV9 and TRBJ2-7): DSGVTQTPKHLITATGQRVTLRCSPRSGDLSVYWYQQSLDQGLQFLIQYYNGEERAKGNILERFSAQQFPDLHSELNLSSLELGDSALYFCASSGDVDYEQYFGPGTRLTVT.

The chain recombines TRBV27 with TRBJ2-7; 13 bases agree with TRBD2. Germline CDR1 and CDR2: MNHEY and SMNVEV (reference sequence). J gave up 3 bases and V 6 bases, and 8 bases lay outside the gene matches. This CDR3 is built from 16 residues. The CDR3 DNA follows: TGTGCCAGCAGGGAACTAGCGGGGGGGCGTCACTACGAGCAGTACTTC. It codes for CASRELAGGRHYEQYF.

This clonotype was counted a few times. J is TRBJ2-4 and V is TRBV7-2; possible D gene TRBD1, 5 bases. This CDR3 is built from 14 residues. Deletions cut 1 base from V and 15 bases from J, with 19 bases between. From germline, CDR1 is SGHTA and CDR2 FQGNSA. CDR3 amino acids: CASSLGQGRRGLYF. In DNA form, the CDR3 reads TGTGCCAGCAGCTTAGGGCAGGGCAGAAGGGGTCTGTACTTC.

This clonotype was counted between two and nine times. The chain links TRBV6-5 to TRBJ2-7, with TRBD1 identical over 8 bases. Germline assignment: CDR1 MNHEY and CDR2 SVGAGI. The CDR3 extends over 15 amino acids. V lost 2 bases and J lost 2; bases outside the gene matches: 5. The CDR3 nucleotides read TGTGCCAGCAGTTACCTGGACAGGGAAGCCTACGAGCAGTACTTC. It translates to CASSYLDREAYEQYF.

The CDR3 loop reads CASSHPGGGAYEQYF. CDR3 bases: TGTGCCAGCTCACACCCTGGAGGCGGCGCCTACGAGCAGTACTTC. This chain links TRBV18 with TRBJ2-7, with a possible D match to TRBD2 (5 bases). CDR1 is KGHSH and CDR2 is LQKENI in the germline V gene. The V end was cut by 4 bases, the J end by 2 bases, with 15 bases between. This CDR3 is built from 15 residues.

This clonotype was seen a few times. The chain is built from TRBV4-3 and TRBJ2-1; a possible D gene is TRBD1 (6 bases). V was pared by 4 bases and J by 4 bases, with 17 bases between. Per germline, CDR1 LGHNA and CDR2 YSLEER. CDR3 length: 16 amino acids. The CDR3 here is CASSRQGPGTYNEQFF. CDR3 sequence (DNA): TGCGCCAGCAGCCGCCAGGGACCCGGGACATACAATGAGCAGTTCTTC.

V is TRBV20-1 and J is TRBJ1-1, with TRBD1 as a possible D gene (5 bases). Between the trimmed V and J ends, which lost 5 bases and 5 bases, there was a span of 12 bases. Germline lookup yields CDR1 DFQATT and CDR2 SNEGSKA (reference sequence). The CDR3 is 12 residues long. The CDR3 region is CSASDMETEAFF. CDR3 nucleotides: TGCAGTGCTTCGGACATGGAAACTGAAGCTTTCTTT.

The chain uses TRBV7-2 and TRBJ2-5, with D possibly matching TRBD1 (7 bases). There are 15 residues in the CDR3. Per germline, CDR1 SGHTA and CDR2 FQGNSA. V was cut by 2 bases and J by 2 bases, with 12 bases left in between. CDR3 bases: TGTGCCAGCAGCTTACCGACAGGGAGGCAAGAGACCCAGTACTTC. Its protein product is CASSLPTGRQETQYF. Full variable domain (remainder filled in from reference TRBV7-2 and TRBJ2-5): GAGVSQSPSNKVTEKGKDVELRCDPISGHTALYWYRQSLGQGLEFLIYFQGNSAPDKSGLPSDRFSAERTGGSVSTLTIQRTQQEDSAVYLCASSLPTGRQETQYFGPGTRLLVL.

This clonotype was detected only a few times. The chain employs TRBV2 and TRBJ2-5; 9 bases match TRBD1. V lost 6 bases and J lost 5; bases outside the gene matches: 10. Germline V gene sequence: CDR1 SNHLY, CDR2 FYNNEI. CDR3 size: 15 residues. The CDR3 protein is CASRREQGAGETQYF. CDR3 coding DNA: TGTGCCAGCAGACGGGAACAGGGGGCTGGGGAGACCCAGTACTTC.